This T cell receptor (beta chain) was sequenced in a study of CD8+ T cells in alopecia areata. The study's findings and limits: Many expanded lesional clones persisted in scalp and blood during tofacitinib treatment.

Regarding this clone: As yet, its antigen is unknown.

V gave up 7 bases and J gave up 2 bases, with 14 bases separating them. This CDR3 has 14 residues. Germline loops: CDR1 SNHLY, CDR2 FYNNEI. Sequencing relied on a cDNA template that was reverse transcribed from extracted RNA. Only in-frame clones appear in the TCRdb table, and some are missing; sequencing was by immunoSEQ multiplex PCR. This sample has roughly 230,000 clones, with about 40% found just once. As for treatment: oral pan-JAK inhibitor, 5-10 mg twice daily. The material was CD4+ T cells sorted from blood, obtained at roughly week 36, from a patient treated with tofacitinib. The chain has TRBV2 and TRBJ2-5; D unresolved. This receptor was identified in a human donor with alopecia areata. CDR3 loop: CASTPGAVQETQYF. In DNA, the CDR3 is TGTGCCAGCACCCCCGGAGCAGTGCAAGAGACCCAGTACTTC.